This TCR beta chain was profiled in a study of blood T cell repertoires in COVID-19. As originally analysed: Amplification with reference gene primers provided the estimates of nucleated cell counts. Clones were sequenced by immunoSEQ multiplex PCR, and TCRdb holds only the in-frame ones, with some missing. V, J and clone size derive from that table, while D and trimming were established from the DNA sequence. The repertoire consists of a few hundred thousand clones, with over 65% occurring once and the leading ten covering about 4.5%. This clone has a handful of counts. V gave up 0 bases and J gave up 0 bases, with 12 bases separating them. Germline V gene sequence: CDR1 SGHRS, CDR2 YFSETQ. The CDR3 has 16 amino acids.

Material for sequencing was peripheral blood. The clonotype comes from a man between 60 and 70 years old who had recovered from COVID-19. V usage is TRBV5-1 and J usage is TRBJ1-1; D remains unclear. The CDR3 loop reads CASSLGSALMNTEAFF. In nucleotides, the CDR3 is TGCGCCAGCAGCTTGGGGTCAGCGCTTATGAACACTGAAGCTTTCTTT. Using reference TRBV5-1 and TRBJ1-1 for the parts outside the CDR3, the full variable domain is KAGVTQTPRYLIKTRGQQVTLSCSPISGHRSVSWYQQTPGQGLQFLFEYFSETQRNKGNFPGRFSGRQFSNSRSEMNVSTLELGDSALYLCASSLGSALMNTEAFFGQGTRLTVV.